These T cell receptor beta chains were read from a single sample in a study of CD8 T cells in ankylosing spondylitis. TCRdb ran MiXCR on the 5' RACE reads and lists one entry per CDR3 protein. The sample shows 200,000 to 300,000 distinct CDR3 sequences, 8% to 11% of them seen only once. Material for sequencing was blood, either unsorted or a sorted T cell fraction (not recorded which). Receptors were obtained from a male donor with ankylosing spondylitis or in good health (not recorded which). Both conserved end residues are part of each CDR3. Clone sizes are given selectively: once, few, many, or a class where the clone is expanded.

TRBJ2-1 | TRBV24-1 | many | CATSDDSSGRSSYNEQFF
TRBJ1-4 | TRBV5-1 | many | CASSFARTGGDEKLFF
TRBJ2-2 | TRBV12-3/TRBV12-4 | many | CASSETSGRSNTGELFF
TRBJ1-2 | TRBV29-1 | many | CSVEVGESYGYTF
TRBJ1-1 | TRBV6-1 | - | CASKGRVRTEAFF
TRBJ1-2 | TRBV12-3/TRBV12-4 | - | CASSWDGYYGYTF
TRBJ2-7 | TRBV7-2 | many | CASTSGTETYEQYF
TRBJ2-1 | TRBV5-1 | many | CASSVGDVWDNEQFF
TRBJ2-2 | TRBV6-5 | many | CASSYSQGIGELFF
TRBJ2-2 | TRBV6-1 | many | CASSVRTPNTGELFF
TRBJ2-3 | TRBV5-1 | many | CASRPPGTGSTDTQYF
TRBJ2-7 | TRBV12-3/TRBV12-4 | - | CASRLSGTGGEQYF
TRBJ2-2 | TRBV7-2 | - | CASSLSSGVGGELFF
TRBJ2-2 | TRBV29-1 | - | CSATGGSSSGELFF
TRBJ2-7 | TRBV5-1 | few | CASSPGGLPPYEQYF
TRBJ2-7 | TRBV5-2 | many | CASNPRRINHGTSSFFSYEQYF
TRBJ1-2 | TRBV12-3/TRBV12-4 | - | CASSPTGVGTGYTF
TRBJ1-1 | TRBV5-1 | many | CASSSIIDTEAFF
TRBJ2-1 | TRBV3-1 | many | CASSQDPSYNEQFF
TRBJ2-3 | TRBV5-1 | many | CASLLAGGSTDTQYF
TRBJ1-1 | TRBV7-8 | many | CASSSLGGGNTEAFF
TRBJ2-2 | TRBV29-1 | many | CSVAEASRTGELFF
TRBJ2-2 | TRBV12-3/TRBV12-4 | many | CASSPGRGELFF
TRBJ1-2 | TRBV30 | - | CAWSRDRPQADHGYTF
TRBJ2-1 | TRBV7-9 | few | CASSLAVGDNEQFF
TRBJ2-5 | TRBV18 | many | CASSPPGGARGETQYF
TRBJ1-4 | TRBV12-3/TRBV12-4 | many | CASSLRVKSGDEKLFF
TRBJ2-1 | TRBV20-1 | many | CSARPQGTSAFNEQFF
TRBJ2-5 | TRBV7-2 | many | CASSTTLETQYF
TRBJ1-2 | TRBV2 | - | CASSEGPVGGYTF
TRBJ2-7 | TRBV28 | many | CASSLRRGGSYEQYF
TRBJ1-6 | TRBV5-1 | many | CASSREDGQTSPLHF
TRBJ2-7 | TRBV20-1 | many | CSAREGAREQYF
TRBJ1-6 | TRBV7-9 | many | CASSIQGFGGSPLHF
TRBJ1-1 | TRBV7-6 | few | CASSSEAVNTEAFF
TRBJ2-1 | TRBV2 | many | CASDGSSYNEQFF
TRBJ1-6 | TRBV20-1 | many | CSARDPPGRDSPLHF
TRBJ2-3 | TRBV4-2 | - | CASGPGLTDTQYF
TRBJ2-7 | TRBV7-2 | - | CASSLWSLTGDEQYF
TRBJ1-6 | TRBV29-1 | many | CSVASDYNSPLHF
TRBJ1-1 | TRBV20-1 | many | CSARGIKGGRNTEAFF
TRBJ2-1 | TRBV10-1 | many | CASSESAGAYNEQFF
TRBJ2-2 | TRBV9 | few | CASSVRQGTGELFF
TRBJ2-6 | TRBV4-1 | many | CASSQERFGESGANVLTF
TRBJ1-4 | TRBV7-9 | - | CASSLDGEKLFF
TRBJ2-3 | TRBV14 | few | CASSQYGPGQLTDTQYF
TRBJ2-1 | TRBV12-3/TRBV12-4 | many | CASSGTSGPNYNEQFF
TRBJ2-1 | TRBV20-1 | many | CSGKRGGNEQFF
TRBJ2-7 | TRBV5-1 | many | CASSPSGAGGYEQYF
TRBJ2-7 | TRBV29-1 | few | CSVSRDRDYEQYF
TRBJ2-1 | TRBV20-1 | many | CSARDLGERNEQFF
TRBJ1-3 | TRBV7-9 | few | CASSPPSGNTIYF